This is a list of T cell receptor beta chains from one sample in a study of CD8+ T cells in alopecia areata. The repertoire was sequenced with immunoSEQ multiplex PCR; TCRdb's copy has only in-frame clones and lacks some. The sample contains fewer than 250,000 clones, about three fifths of which appear only once. The material was CD4+ T cells sorted from blood, obtained at week 4, from a patient treated with tofacitinib. The receptors here all came from a human donor with alopecia areata. Each CDR3 is given with its conserved first and last residue. The D gene is left open where the match is weak. The size field is filled for only some rows; it gives once, few, many or a size class.

v_gene	j_gene	d_gene	abundance	CDR3aa	CDR3nt
TRBV29-1	TRBJ1-2	TRBD1	.	CSVEASGGNYGYTF	TGCAGCGTTGAAGCCTCAGGGGGAAACTATGGCTACACCTTC
TRBV30	TRBJ2-3	TRBD2	.	CAWNPRGLAVSTDTQYF	TGTGCCTGGAATCCCCGGGGACTAGCGGTTAGCACAGATACGCAGTATTTT
TRBV6-6	TRBJ2-7	.	.	CASSRTSQNEQYF	TGTGCCAGCAGTCGGACATCCCAGAACGAGCAGTACTTC
TRBV5-1	TRBJ2-3	TRBD2	.	CASRATSGRQHTDTQYF	TGCGCCAGCAGGGCGACTAGCGGACGCCAACACACAGATACGCAGTATTTT
TRBV2	TRBJ1-5	.	.	CASSEQGPSNQPQHF	TGTGCCAGCAGTGAACAGGGGCCTAGCAATCAGCCCCAGCATTTT
TRBV7-2	TRBJ2-7	TRBD2	many	CASSTTSGSTYEQYF	TGTGCCAGCAGCACGACTAGCGGGAGTACGTACGAGCAGTACTTC
TRBV7-3	TRBJ2-3	.	.	CASTPRRDTDTQYF	TGTGCCAGCACCCCAAGGCGGGACACAGATACGCAGTATTTT
TRBV29-1	TRBJ2-3	.	.	CSVQIDTDTQYF	TGCAGCGTTCAGATCGACACAGATACGCAGTATTTT
TRBV6-4	TRBJ2-1	TRBD2	.	CASSRTSEYEQFF	TGTGCCAGCAGCAGAACTAGCGAGTATGAGCAGTTCTTC
TRBV28	TRBJ1-5	.	.	CASSFAGTGNQPQHF	TGTGCCAGCAGTTTCGCGGGGACGGGAAATCAGCCCCAGCATTTT
TRBV28	TRBJ2-2	TRBD2	few	CASSPGGPTGELFF	TGTGCCAGCAGTCCGGGAGGTCCCACCGGGGAGCTGTTTTTT
TRBV25-1	TRBJ1-2	.	.	CASSAGRNYGYTF	TGTGCCAGCAGTGCGGGTCGGAACTATGGCTACACCTTC
TRBV6-5	TRBJ2-5	.	few	CASSQKTGRETQYF	TGTGCCAGCAGCCAAAAGACAGGCCGGGAGACCCAGTACTTC
TRBV28	TRBJ1-5	.	few	CASSFPGRNQPQHF	TGTGCCAGCAGTTTCCCGGGCCGCAATCAGCCCCAGCATTTT
TRBV19	TRBJ2-3	.	.	CASRGTGAVKDTQYF	TGTGCCAGTAGGGGAACAGGTGCCGTGAAAGATACGCAGTATTTT
TRBV9	TRBJ1-2	.	.	CASSVAGPSGYTF	TGTGCCAGCAGCGTAGCGGGGCCCAGCGGCTACACCTTC
TRBV6-5	TRBJ1-1	.	.	CASSYSPGFYTEAFF	TGTGCCAGCAGTTACTCTCCGGGGTTTTACACTGAAGCTTTCTTT
TRBV19	TRBJ1-5	.	few	CASSITDNQPQHF	TGTGCCAGTAGTATAACAGATAATCAGCCCCAGCATTTT
TRBV30	TRBJ2-3	.	few	CAWSVQADTQYF	TGTGCCTGGAGTGTACAGGCAGATACGCAGTATTTT
TRBV7-2	TRBJ2-5	.	few	CASSLESSRRETQYF	TGTGCCAGCAGCTTAGAATCTTCACGACGAGAGACCCAGTACTTC
TRBV7-2	TRBJ2-2	.	.	CASSLASLGTGELFF	TGTGCCAGCAGCTTAGCTAGCTTGGGTACCGGGGAGCTGTTTTTT
TRBV7-9	TRBJ1-1	TRBD1	.	CASSRPGQTNTEAFF	TGTGCCAGCAGCCGACCGGGACAGACGAACACTGAAGCTTTCTTT
TRBV29-1	TRBJ2-3	TRBD2	few	CSVLVAGRGTDTQYF	TGCAGCGTTCTTGTAGCGGGACGGGGCACAGATACGCAGTATTTT
TRBV4-2	TRBJ2-3	.	.	CASSQESTDTQYF	TGTGCCAGCAGCCAAGAATCCACAGATACGCAGTATTTT
TRBV7-8	TRBJ2-4	.	.	CASSAGTAGNIQYF	TGTGCCAGCAGCGCCGGGACAGCGGGAAACATTCAGTACTTC
TRBV2	TRBJ2-7	TRBD2	once	CASRREGNYEQYF	TGTGCCAGCCGCCGGGAGGGCAACTACGAGCAGTACTTC
TRBV29-1	TRBJ2-5	TRBD2	few	CSVGTSGSIETQYF	TGCAGCGTTGGGACTAGCGGGAGTATTGAGACCCAGTACTTC
TRBV5-1	TRBJ2-2	.	few	CASKGASNTGELFF	TGCGCCAGCAAAGGGGCGTCGAACACCGGGGAGCTGTTTTTT
TRBV5-6	TRBJ2-7	.	.	CASSLVGYEQYF	TGTGCCAGCAGCTTAGTTGGATACGAGCAGTACTTC
TRBV4-1	TRBJ2-7	TRBD2	.	CASSQDRPGGAYEQYF	TGCGCCAGCAGCCAAGATAGACCGGGAGGGGCCTACGAGCAGTACTTC
TRBV29-1	TRBJ2-7	TRBD2	.	CSVGDGGVYEQYF	TGCAGCGTCGGAGATGGGGGGGTCTACGAGCAGTACTTC
TRBV29-1	TRBJ1-2	.	once	CSVSDWDTYGYTF	TGCAGCGTTTCTGATTGGGACACCTATGGCTACACCTTC
TRBV15	TRBJ1-1	.	.	CATRGGTANTEAFF	TGTGCCACCAGGGGAGGAACAGCGAACACTGAAGCTTTCTTT
TRBV15	TRBJ2-7	.	few	CATSEEGDLTYEQYF	TGTGCCACCAGCGAAGAGGGGGATTTAACCTACGAGCAGTACTTC
TRBV2	TRBJ2-7	.	.	CASNDRSYGEQYF	TGTGCCAGCAACGACAGGTCCTATGGGGAGCAGTACTTC
TRBV25-1	TRBJ2-7	TRBD1	.	CASRTTGSNEQYF	TGTGCCAGCAGAACGACAGGGAGCAACGAGCAGTACTTC
TRBV5-4	TRBJ2-3	TRBD2	.	CASRTGLAGEGTQYF	TGTGCCAGCAGGACGGGACTAGCGGGAGAGGGAACGCAGTATTTT
TRBV5-6	TRBJ2-3	.	few	CASSESRISDTQYF	TGTGCCAGCAGCGAGTCTAGGATTTCAGATACGCAGTATTTT
TRBV29-1	TRBJ2-1	TRBD2	.	CSDTVAGSTYNEQFF	TGCAGCGACACCGTAGCGGGGTCCACCTACAATGAGCAGTTCTTC
TRBV6-5	TRBJ2-1	.	.	CASSPGAPSAQFF	TGTGCCAGCAGCCCCGGGGCTCCGTCGGCGCAGTTCTTC